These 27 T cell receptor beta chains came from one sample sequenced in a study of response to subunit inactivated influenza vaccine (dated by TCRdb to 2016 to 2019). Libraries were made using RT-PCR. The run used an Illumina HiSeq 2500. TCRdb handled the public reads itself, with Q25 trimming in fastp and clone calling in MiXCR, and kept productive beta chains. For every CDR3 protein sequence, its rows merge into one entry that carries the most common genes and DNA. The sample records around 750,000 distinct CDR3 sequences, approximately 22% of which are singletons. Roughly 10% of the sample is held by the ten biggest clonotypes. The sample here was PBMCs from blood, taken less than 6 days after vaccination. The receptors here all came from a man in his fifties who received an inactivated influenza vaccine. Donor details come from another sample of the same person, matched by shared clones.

Written as DNA, the CDR3 is TGCAGTGCTAGGTCACCTCGGACCGACTACGAGCAGTACTTC. Its translation is CSARSPRTDYEQYF. This chain joins TRBV20-1 and TRBJ2-7, with D unresolved. Trimming took 3 bases from V and 3 from J, leaving 15 bases between them. Germline CDR1 and CDR2: DFQATT and SNEGSKA (reference sequence). This CDR3 is 14 amino acids long.

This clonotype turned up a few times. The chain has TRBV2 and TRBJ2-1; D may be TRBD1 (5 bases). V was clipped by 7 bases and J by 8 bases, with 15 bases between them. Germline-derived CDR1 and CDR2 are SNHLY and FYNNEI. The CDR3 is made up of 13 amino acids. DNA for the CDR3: TGTGCCAGCACCCTAAGGGGTTTCGATGAGCAGTTCTTC. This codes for CASTLRGFDEQFF.

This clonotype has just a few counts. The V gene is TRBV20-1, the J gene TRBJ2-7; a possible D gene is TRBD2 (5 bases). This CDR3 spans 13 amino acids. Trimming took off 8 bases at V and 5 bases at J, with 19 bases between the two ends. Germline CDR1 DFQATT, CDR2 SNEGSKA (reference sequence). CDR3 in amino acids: CSNTRLRAHEQYF. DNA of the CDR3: TGCAGTAATACTCGGTTGCGGGCCCACGAGCAGTACTTC.

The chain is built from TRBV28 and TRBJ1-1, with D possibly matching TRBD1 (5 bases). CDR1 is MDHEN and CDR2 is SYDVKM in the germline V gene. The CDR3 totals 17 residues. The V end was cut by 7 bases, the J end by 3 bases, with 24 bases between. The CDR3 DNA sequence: TGTGCCAGCAAATTACCAGCCAGGGTATATGGGTACACTGAAGCTTTCTTT. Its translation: CASKLPARVYGYTEAFF.

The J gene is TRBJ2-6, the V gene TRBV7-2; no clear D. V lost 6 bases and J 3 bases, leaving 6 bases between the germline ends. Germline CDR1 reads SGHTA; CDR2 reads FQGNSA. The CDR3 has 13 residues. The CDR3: CASSSRGANVLTF. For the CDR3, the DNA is TGTGCCAGCAGTAGCCGTGGGGCCAACGTCCTGACTTTC.

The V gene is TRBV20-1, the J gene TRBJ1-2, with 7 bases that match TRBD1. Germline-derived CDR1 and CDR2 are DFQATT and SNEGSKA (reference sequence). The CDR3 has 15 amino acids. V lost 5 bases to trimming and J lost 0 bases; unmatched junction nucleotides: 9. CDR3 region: CSAGVGGAPNYGYTF. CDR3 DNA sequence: TGCAGTGCTGGGGTAGGGGGCGCCCCTAACTATGGCTACACCTTC.

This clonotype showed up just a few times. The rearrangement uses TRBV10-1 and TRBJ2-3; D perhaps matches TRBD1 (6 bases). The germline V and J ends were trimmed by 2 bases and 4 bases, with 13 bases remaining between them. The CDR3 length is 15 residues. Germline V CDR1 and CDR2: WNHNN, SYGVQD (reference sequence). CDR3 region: CASSELGAVADTQYF. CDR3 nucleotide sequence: TGCGCCAGCAGTGAGCTGGGGGCAGTGGCAGATACGCAGTATTTT.

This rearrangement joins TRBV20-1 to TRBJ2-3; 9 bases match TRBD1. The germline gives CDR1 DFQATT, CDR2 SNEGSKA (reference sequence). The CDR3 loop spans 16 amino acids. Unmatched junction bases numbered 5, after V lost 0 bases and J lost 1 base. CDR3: CSARDPRQGGTDTQYF. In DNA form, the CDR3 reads TGCAGTGCTAGAGATCCCCGACAGGGGGGCACAGATACGCAGTATTTT.

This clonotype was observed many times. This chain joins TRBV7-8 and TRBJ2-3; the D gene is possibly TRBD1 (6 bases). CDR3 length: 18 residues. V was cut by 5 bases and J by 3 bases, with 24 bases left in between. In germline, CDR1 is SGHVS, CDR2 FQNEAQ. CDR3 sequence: CASSRHGDFGTRTDTQYF. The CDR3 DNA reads TGTGCCAGCAGCCGCCACGGAGATTTCGGGACAAGGACAGATACGCAGTATTTT.

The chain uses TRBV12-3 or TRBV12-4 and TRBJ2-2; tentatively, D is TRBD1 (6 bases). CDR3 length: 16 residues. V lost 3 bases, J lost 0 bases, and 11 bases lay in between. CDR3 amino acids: CASSLSDRTNTGELFF. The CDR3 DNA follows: TGTGCCAGCAGTTTGTCCGACAGGACGAACACCGGGGAGCTGTTTTTT.

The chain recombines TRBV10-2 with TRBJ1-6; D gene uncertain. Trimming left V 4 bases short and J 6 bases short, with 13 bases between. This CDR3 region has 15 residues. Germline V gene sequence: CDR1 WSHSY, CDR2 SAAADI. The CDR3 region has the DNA TGCGCCAGCAGTGCGATGACTACTGGTAATTCACCCCTCCACTTT. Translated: CASSAMTTGNSPLHF.

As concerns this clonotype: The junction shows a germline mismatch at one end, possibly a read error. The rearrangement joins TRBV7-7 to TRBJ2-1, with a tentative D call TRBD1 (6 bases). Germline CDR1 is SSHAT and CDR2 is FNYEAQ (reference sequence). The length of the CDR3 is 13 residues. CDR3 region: CASSQQGINEQFF. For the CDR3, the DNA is TGTGCTAGCAGCCAACAGGGTATCAATGAGCAGTTCTTC.

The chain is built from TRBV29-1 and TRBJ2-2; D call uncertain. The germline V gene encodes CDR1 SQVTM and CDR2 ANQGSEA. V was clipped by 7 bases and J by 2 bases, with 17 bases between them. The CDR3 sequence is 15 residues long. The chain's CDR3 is CSGGPGSINTGELFF. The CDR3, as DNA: TGCAGCGGCGGACCGGGTTCCATAAACACCGGGGAGCTGTTTTTT.

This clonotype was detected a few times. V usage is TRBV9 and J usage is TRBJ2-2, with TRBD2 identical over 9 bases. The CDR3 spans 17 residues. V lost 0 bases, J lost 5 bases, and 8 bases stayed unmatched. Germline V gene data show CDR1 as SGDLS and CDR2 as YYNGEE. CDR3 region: CASSVDSYSGGTGELFF. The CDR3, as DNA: TGTGCCAGCAGCGTAGACTCGTATAGCGGGGGAACCGGGGAGCTGTTTTTT.

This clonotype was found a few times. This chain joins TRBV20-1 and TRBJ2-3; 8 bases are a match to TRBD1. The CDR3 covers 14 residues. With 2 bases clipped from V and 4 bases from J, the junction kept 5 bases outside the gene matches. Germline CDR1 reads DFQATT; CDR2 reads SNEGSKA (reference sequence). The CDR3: CSARQGARSDTQYF. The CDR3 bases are TGCAGTGCTAGACAGGGGGCGCGATCAGATACGCAGTATTTT.

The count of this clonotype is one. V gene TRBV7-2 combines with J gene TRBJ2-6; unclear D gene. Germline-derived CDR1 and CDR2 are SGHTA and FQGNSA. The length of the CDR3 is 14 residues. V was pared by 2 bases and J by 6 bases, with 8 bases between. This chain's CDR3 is CASSLFKEANVLTF. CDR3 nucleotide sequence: TGTGCCAGCAGCTTATTTAAGGAGGCCAACGTCCTGACTTTC.

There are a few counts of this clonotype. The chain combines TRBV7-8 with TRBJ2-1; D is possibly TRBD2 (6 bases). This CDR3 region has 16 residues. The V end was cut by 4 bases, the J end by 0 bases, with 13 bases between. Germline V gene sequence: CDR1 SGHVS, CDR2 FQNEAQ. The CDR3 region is CASSSLVAASYNEQFF. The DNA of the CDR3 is TGTGCCAGCAGCTCTCTAGTAGCGGCCTCCTACAATGAGCAGTTCTTC.

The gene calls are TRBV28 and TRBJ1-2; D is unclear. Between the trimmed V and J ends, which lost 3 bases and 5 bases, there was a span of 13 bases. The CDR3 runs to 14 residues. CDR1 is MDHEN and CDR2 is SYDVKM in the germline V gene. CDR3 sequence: CASSFAGATYGYTF. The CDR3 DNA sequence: TGTGCCAGCAGTTTCGCCGGCGCCACTTATGGCTACACCTTC.

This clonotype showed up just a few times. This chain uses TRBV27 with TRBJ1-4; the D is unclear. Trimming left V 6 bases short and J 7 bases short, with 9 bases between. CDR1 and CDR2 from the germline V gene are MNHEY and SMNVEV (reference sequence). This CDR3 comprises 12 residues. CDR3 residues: CASRESGEKLFF. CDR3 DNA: TGTGCCAGCAGGGAGAGCGGTGAAAAACTGTTTTTT.

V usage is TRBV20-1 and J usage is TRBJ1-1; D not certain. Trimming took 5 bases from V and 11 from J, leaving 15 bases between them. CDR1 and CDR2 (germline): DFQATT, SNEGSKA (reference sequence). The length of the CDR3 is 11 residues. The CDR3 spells CSAGTAGGAFF. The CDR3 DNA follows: TGCAGTGCTGGCACGGCAGGCGGCGCTTTCTTT.

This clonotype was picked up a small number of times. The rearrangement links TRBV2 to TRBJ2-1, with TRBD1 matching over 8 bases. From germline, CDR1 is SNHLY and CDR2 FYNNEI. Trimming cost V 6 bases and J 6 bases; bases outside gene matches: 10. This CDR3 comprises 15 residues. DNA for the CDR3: TGTGCCAGCAGCCCCGGACAGGGAGGTGGCAATGAGCAGTTCTTC. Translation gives CASSPGQGGGNEQFF.

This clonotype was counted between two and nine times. CDR3 DNA sequence: TGTGCCACTGCGACAGGGCGGTACACTGAAGCTTTCTTT. Translating it yields CATATGRYTEAFF. This chain joins TRBV27 and TRBJ1-1, with 7 bases that match TRBD1. CDR3 length: 13 residues. Germline V gives CDR1 MNHEY, CDR2 SMNVEV (reference sequence). J lost 3 bases, V lost 10 bases, and 8 bases had no gene match.

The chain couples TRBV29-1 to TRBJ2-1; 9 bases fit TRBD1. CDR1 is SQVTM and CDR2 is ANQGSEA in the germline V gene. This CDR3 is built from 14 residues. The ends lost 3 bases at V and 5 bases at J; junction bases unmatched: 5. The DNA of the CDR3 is TGCAGCGTTGATCGGGACAGGGCTAACAATGAGCAGTTCTTC. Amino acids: CSVDRDRANNEQFF.

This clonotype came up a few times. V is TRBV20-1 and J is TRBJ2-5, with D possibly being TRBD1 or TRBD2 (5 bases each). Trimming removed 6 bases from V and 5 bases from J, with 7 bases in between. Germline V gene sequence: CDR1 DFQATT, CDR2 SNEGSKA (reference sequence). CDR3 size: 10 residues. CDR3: CSAGPETQYF. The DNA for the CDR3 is TGCAGTGCGGGACCGGAGACCCAGTACTTC.

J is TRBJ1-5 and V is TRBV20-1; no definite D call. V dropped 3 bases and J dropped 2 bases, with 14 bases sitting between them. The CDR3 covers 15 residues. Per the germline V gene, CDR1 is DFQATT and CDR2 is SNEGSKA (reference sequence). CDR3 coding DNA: TGCAGTGCTAGGCTGAAAGGACGGGGCAATCAGCCCCAGCATTTT. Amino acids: CSARLKGRGNQPQHF.

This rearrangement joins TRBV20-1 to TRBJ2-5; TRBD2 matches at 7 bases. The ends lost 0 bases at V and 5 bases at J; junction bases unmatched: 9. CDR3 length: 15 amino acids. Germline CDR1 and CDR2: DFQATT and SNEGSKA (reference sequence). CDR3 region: CSARDGAGAGETQYF. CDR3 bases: TGCAGTGCTAGAGACGGTGCGGGAGCCGGGGAGACCCAGTACTTC.

The CDR3 DNA sequence: TGCAGTGCTAGAGAGTCAGAGACCCAGTACTTC. Amino acid sequence: CSARESETQYF. The gene calls are TRBV20-1 and TRBJ2-5; D gene unclear. Between the trimmed V and J ends, which lost 0 bases and 4 bases, there was a span of 3 bases. The CDR3 runs 11 residues. The germline CDR1 and CDR2 sequences are DFQATT and SNEGSKA (reference sequence).